This is a list of T cell receptor beta chains from one sample in a study of blood T cells in healthy people across ages. Each CDR3 protein is one row after TCRdb ran MiXCR on the 5' RACE reads. The sample includes about a million distinct CDR3 sequences, roughly half of them seen just once. The sequencing input was blood. The source of these receptors is a woman aged 55-69 years in good health. The CDR3 runs from the conserved cysteine through the conserved F or W. Fields, in order: CDR3 DNA, CDR3 protein, V gene, J gene, clone size, D gene. A D gene is named only where the DNA matches it firmly. A row's size may be missing; if present it is once, few, many or a size class.

TGTGCCAGCAGCTTTCAATACACTGGCTACACCTTC	CASSFQYTGYTF	TRBV7-9	TRBJ1-2	NA	NA
TGCAGTGCTAGCTACGATAAACTTACAGATACGCAGTATTTT	CSASYDKLTDTQYF	TRBV20-1	TRBJ2-3	NA	NA
TGTGCCAGCAGCAAAGTCCAAGGGGACCCAGAGACCCAGTACTTC	CASSKVQGDPETQYF	TRBV21-1	TRBJ2-5	few	NA
TGTGCCAGCAGTTTAACTTTCAGCGGGGGGAGAACAGATACGCAGTATTTT	CASSLTFSGGRTDTQYF	TRBV28	TRBJ2-3	few	TRBD2
TGTGCCAGCAGCCAGACTCGGGGCTCCTACAATGAGCAGTTCTTC	CASSQTRGSYNEQFF	TRBV6-2/TRBV6-3	TRBJ2-1	NA	NA
TGTGCCAGCACCCAGGAGGGAAAAACAGATACGCAGTATTTT	CASTQEGKTDTQYF	TRBV9	TRBJ2-3	once	NA
TGTGCCAGCAGAGGACTAGCGGGTGGGGAGACCCAGTACTTC	CASRGLAGGETQYF	TRBV27	TRBJ2-5	NA	TRBD2
TGCAGCGTTGAATCGCGAGAAAACTATGGCTACACCTTC	CSVESRENYGYTF	TRBV29-1	TRBJ1-2	few	NA
TGCGCCAGCAGCCAAGTCGTTGTTAGGGAGACCAAAAACATTCAGTACTTC	CASSQVVVRETKNIQYF	TRBV4-1	TRBJ2-4	NA	NA
TGTGCCACCAGTGGGACAGGGTTTACAGATACGCAGTATTTT	CATSGTGFTDTQYF	TRBV24-1	TRBJ2-3	NA	TRBD1
TGTGCCATCAGTGAGTCGCCCAGGGTCGAGACCGGGGAGCTGTTTTTT	CAISESPRVETGELFF	TRBV10-3	TRBJ2-2	NA	NA
TGCAGCTCCCGGAGAGTGGCCGAGAATGAGCAGTACTTC	CSSRRVAENEQYF	TRBV29-1	TRBJ2-7	NA	NA
TGTGCCAGCAGCCAAGAATTGGGGACTAGCGGCTACGAGCAGTACTTC	CASSQELGTSGYEQYF	TRBV4-2	TRBJ2-7	NA	TRBD2
TGTGCCACCAGCAGAGGGACAGGTACTTACGAGCAGTACTTC	CATSRGTGTYEQYF	TRBV15	TRBJ2-7	NA	TRBD1
TGTGCCAGCAGCTTAGTATGGCGAGAGGGGCAGTATTTT	CASSLVWREGQYF	TRBV7-2	TRBJ2-3	NA	NA
TGTGCCAGCAGCCTTGTCACTAGCGGGAGCGGGGCCGGGGAGCTGTTTTTT	CASSLVTSGSGAGELFF	TRBV27	TRBJ2-2	NA	TRBD2
TGTGCCAGCAGTTATAGCGGGACCCTAGGAATCCACGAGCAGTACTTC	CASSYSGTLGIHEQYF	TRBV12-3/TRBV12-4	TRBJ2-7	NA	TRBD2
TGCAGCGTCCAATCGGGACTGAACTATGGCTACACCTTC	CSVQSGLNYGYTF	TRBV29-1	TRBJ1-2	NA	NA
TGTGCCAGCGCCCAGAGGGACAGTACCTACGAGCAGTACTTC	CASAQRDSTYEQYF	TRBV4-2	TRBJ2-7	NA	TRBD1
TGTGCCAGCAGTTCCCCCCCCTACAATGAGCAGTACTTC	CASSSPPYNEQYF	TRBV11-2	TRBJ2-7	NA	NA
TGTGCCAGCAGCCCCGGGGGGGGTCTGGGCGAGCAGTACTTC	CASSPGGGLGEQYF	TRBV11-2	TRBJ2-7	few	TRBD2
TGCGCCAGCAGAACAGGGACCCACAATGAGCAGTTCTTC	CASRTGTHNEQFF	TRBV10-1	TRBJ2-1	NA	NA
TGTGCCAGCAGTGTGAGTAGCGGGGTCGCCTACAATGAGCAGTTCTTC	CASSVSSGVAYNEQFF	TRBV6-4	TRBJ2-1	few	TRBD2
TGTGCCAGCAGCTTAGGGGAGTGGGGGGCTGAAGCTTTCTTT	CASSLGEWGAEAFF	TRBV7-9	TRBJ1-1	NA	NA
TGTGCCAGCAGGACAGGGGGCATCGTCAATGAGCAGTTCTTC	CASRTGGIVNEQFF	TRBV6-5	TRBJ2-1	NA	TRBD1
TGTGCCAGCAGCTTAGGAAGGGACCCCTACAATGAGCAGTTCTTC	CASSLGRDPYNEQFF	TRBV7-2	TRBJ2-1	NA	NA
TGCGCCAGCAGCTTGCGGCTCAGGTCCACTGAAGCTTTCTTT	CASSLRLRSTEAFF	TRBV5-1	TRBJ1-1	NA	NA
TGTGCCAGCAGCTTAGGTCCTCGGGGGTTCTTC	CASSLGPRGFF	TRBV7-2	TRBJ2-1	NA	NA
TGTGCCAGCAGCCTCAGAGGAGATAGCACAGATACGCAGTATTTT	CASSLRGDSTDTQYF	TRBV6-6	TRBJ2-3	NA	NA
TGCGCCAGCAGCCAAGATACGGGGGCTGGCTATGGCTACACCTTC	CASSQDTGAGYGYTF	TRBV4-1	TRBJ1-2	few	NA
TGTGCCATCAGACCCCACGGAGTGTCCTACGAGCAGTACTTC	CAIRPHGVSYEQYF	TRBV10-3	TRBJ2-7	NA	NA
TGCAGCGTTGCGGTAGTTGCCACAGATACGCAGTATTTT	CSVAVVATDTQYF	TRBV29-1	TRBJ2-3	NA	NA
TGTGCCAGTAGTTGGACGGGAGCATCGGCAGATACGCAGTATTTT	CASSWTGASADTQYF	TRBV19	TRBJ2-3	NA	NA